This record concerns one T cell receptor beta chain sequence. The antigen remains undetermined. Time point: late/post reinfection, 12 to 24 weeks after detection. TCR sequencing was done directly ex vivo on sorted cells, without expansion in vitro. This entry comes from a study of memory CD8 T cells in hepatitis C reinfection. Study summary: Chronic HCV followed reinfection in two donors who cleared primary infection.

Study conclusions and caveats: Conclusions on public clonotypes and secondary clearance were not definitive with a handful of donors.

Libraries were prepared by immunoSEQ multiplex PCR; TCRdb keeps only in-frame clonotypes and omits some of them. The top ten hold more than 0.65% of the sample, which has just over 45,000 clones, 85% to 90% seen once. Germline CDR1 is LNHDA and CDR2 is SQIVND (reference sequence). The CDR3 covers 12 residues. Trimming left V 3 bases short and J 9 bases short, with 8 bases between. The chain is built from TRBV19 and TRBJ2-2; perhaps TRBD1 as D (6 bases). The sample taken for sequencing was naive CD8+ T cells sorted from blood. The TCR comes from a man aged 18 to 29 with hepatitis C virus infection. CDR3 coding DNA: TGTGCCAGTAGTATCTGGGGGCGGGAGCTGTTTTTT. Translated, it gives CASSIWGRELFF.